These 12 T cell receptor beta chains share one sample of origin, sequenced in a study of blood T cell repertoires in COVID-19 (dated by TCRdb to 2018 to 2021). The library came from the immunoSEQ multiplex PCR assay. Entries here come from immuneACCESS through TCRdb and include only in-frame sequences with V and J called. Some clones fail to appear in such tables; in the studies checked, an unresolved V gene covers under half of the shortfall, and the cause of the remainder is unknown. This sample lists around 130,000 clones; around 84% were detected once. 2% to 2.5% of the sample is taken by the ten largest. The specimen sequenced was PBMCs or T cells enriched from blood (not recorded which). Receptors were obtained from a man aged 35 to 55 with acute COVID-19.

This chain joins TRBV4-1 and TRBJ2-7; D is unresolved. V lost 0 bases and J lost 3, with 6 bases in between. CDR1 and CDR2 (germline): MGHRA, YSYEKL. The CDR3 is 13 residues long. CDR3 DNA: TGCGCCAGCAGCCAAGACCCCGTCTACGAGCAGTACTTC. Protein: CASSQDPVYEQYF.

This rearrangement joins TRBV3-1 (or the pseudogene TRBV3-2) to TRBJ2-7; TRBD2 might be the D (5 bases). This CDR3 comprises 16 residues. CDR1 LGHDT and CDR2 YNNKEL come from the germline V gene (reference sequence). V gave up 0 bases and J gave up 0 bases, with 12 bases separating them. The CDR3 nucleotides are TGTGCCAGCAGCCAAGAGACGAGGGTGGGCTCCTACGAGCAGTACTTC. Protein sequence: CASSQETRVGSYEQYF.

The V and J genes are TRBV10-3 and TRBJ2-2, with D perhaps TRBD2 (6 bases). The V and J ends lost 4 bases and 5 bases respectively, with 11 bases between them. This CDR3 has 14 amino acids. CDR1 is ENHRY, CDR2 SYGVKD, per germline. CDR3 sequence (DNA): TGTGCCATCAGTGGGCAGGGAGGAACCGGGGAGCTGTTTTTT. It translates to CAISGQGGTGELFF.

This sequence joins TRBV29-1 and TRBJ1-2; the match to TRBD1 covers 9 bases. CDR1 and CDR2 (germline): SQVTM, ANQGSEA. The CDR3 loop spans 14 amino acids. The trim removed 1 base at V and 7 bases at J, leaving 7 bases unmatched. The CDR3 region has the DNA TGCAGCGTTGAAGCCCCGGGACAGGGAATTGGCTACACCTTC. This codes for CSVEAPGQGIGYTF.

The chain is built from TRBV6-2 or TRBV6-3 and TRBJ2-7, with D possibly being TRBD2 (7 bases). The V gene lost 2 bases and the J gene lost 3 bases, with 17 bases spanning the gap. The CDR3 contains 16 residues. The germline V gene has CDR1 MNHEY and CDR2 SVGEGT. The CDR3, as DNA: TGTGCCAGCAGTTACAACGAGGCGGGGGCCGTCTACGAGCAGTACTTC. Amino acids: CASSYNEAGAVYEQYF.

The V gene is TRBV24-1, the J gene TRBJ2-2, with 12 bases fitting TRBD2. With V trimmed by 2 bases and J by 2 bases, 11 bases remained unmatched. Germline V gene sequence: CDR1 KGHDR, CDR2 SFDVKD. The CDR3 contains 20 residues. For the CDR3, the DNA is TGTGCCACCAGTGATTCTTCTTTAACTAGCGGGGGGACCAACACCGGGGAGCTGTTTTTT. It specifies CATSDSSLTSGGTNTGELFF.

The chain links TRBV28 to TRBJ2-7, with D possibly being TRBD2 (5 bases). Germline CDR1 is MDHEN and CDR2 is SYDVKM. This CDR3 contains 15 residues. Trimming cost V 2 bases and J 1 base, with 12 bases left between them. The DNA of the CDR3 is TGTGCCAGCAGTTTACTGAGGGAGTTTTCCTACGAGCAGTACTTC. It encodes CASSLLREFSYEQYF.

Only one count was recorded for this clone. The rearrangement joins TRBV19 to TRBJ2-1; D remains unclear. There are 16 residues in the CDR3. CDR1 is LNHDA and CDR2 is SQIVND in the germline V gene (reference sequence). Trimming pared 6 bases from V and 4 bases from J, leaving 19 bases between. CDR3 DNA sequence: TGTGCCAGTAGCAGTAGCCACATGCTCTTTTACAATGAGCAGTTCTTC. Its translation is CASSSSHMLFYNEQFF.

This clone was counted only a few times. This chain connects TRBV2 to TRBJ1-2, with TRBD1 as a possible D gene (6 bases). Trimming took 6 bases from V and 2 from J, leaving 10 bases between them. Germline assignment: CDR1 SNHLY and CDR2 FYNNEI. This CDR3 region has 13 residues. This CDR3 reads CASRDTGNYGYTF. In DNA, the CDR3 is TGTGCCAGCAGGGATACAGGGAACTATGGCTACACCTTC. Full variable domain (rest looked up from reference TRBV2 and TRBJ1-2): EPEVTQTPSHQVTQMGQEVILRCVPISNHLYFYWYRQILGQKVEFLVSFYNNEISEKSEIFDDQFSVERPDGSNFTLKIRSTKLEDSAMYFCASRDTGNYGYTFGSGTRLTVV.

The chain couples TRBV5-8 to TRBJ2-1; no clear D. Per germline, CDR1 SGHTS and CDR2 YDEGEE. The length of the CDR3 is 15 residues. V lost 2 bases and J lost 0, with 9 bases in between. The CDR3 DNA is TGTGCCAGCAGCTTAGCCGTTCCCTCCTACAATGAGCAGTTCTTC. Translation: CASSLAVPSYNEQFF. The variable domain in full, completed from reference TRBV5-8 and TRBJ2-1, reads EAGVTQSPTHLIKTRGQQATLRCSPISGHTSVYWYQQALGLGLQFLLWYDEGEERNRGNFPPRFSGRQFPNYSSELNVNALELEDSALYLCASSLAVPSYNEQFFGPGTRLTVL.

This clone has just a few counts. This chain links TRBV30 with TRBJ1-2; D is unresolved. Germline V CDR1 and CDR2: GTSNPN, SVGIG (reference sequence). The V end lost 3 bases, the J end lost 7 bases, and 9 bases lay between the germline ends. CDR3 length equals 11 residues. The CDR3 protein is CAWRLNGGYTF. CDR3 coding DNA: TGTGCCTGGAGGCTGAACGGTGGCTACACCTTC.

The chain joins TRBV4-2 to TRBJ2-1, with 14 bases matching TRBD2. Trimming cost V 1 base and J 8 bases; bases outside gene matches: 7. Germline assignment: CDR1 LGHNA and CDR2 YNFKEQ. This CDR3 has 17 amino acids. The CDR3 loop is CASSQGAGTSGSYEQFF. Written as DNA, the CDR3 is TGTGCCAGCAGCCAAGGGGCAGGGACTAGCGGGAGCTATGAGCAGTTCTTC.